These 26 T cell receptor beta chains were all obtained from the same sample, sequenced in a study of OX40 agonist ivuxolimab in advanced cancers. Only in-frame clones appear in the TCRdb table, and some are missing; sequencing was by immunoSEQ multiplex PCR. The repertoire holds roughly 55,000 clones, with more than 75% as singletons. The source material was CD4+ or CD8+ T cells sorted from blood, sampled in a trial of the OX40 agonist ivuxolimab. The receptors here all came from an adult with an advanced solid tumor such as melanoma, head and neck, liver or kidney cancer.

V is TRBV7-9 and J is TRBJ1-6; TRBD1 matches at 9 bases. The CDR3 is 16 residues long. With 5 bases clipped from V and 3 bases from J, the junction kept 5 bases outside the gene matches. Germline values: CDR1 SEHNR, CDR2 FQNEAQ (reference sequence). CDR3 DNA: TGTGCCAGCAGCGCCGGGACAGGGTTCTATAATTCACCCCTCCACTTT. This gives the protein CASSAGTGFYNSPLHF.

The chain carries TRBV27 and TRBJ1-1; D gene ambiguous. The germline V gene has CDR1 MNHEY and CDR2 SMNVEV (reference sequence). This CDR3 has 14 residues. Trimming took off 3 bases at V and 6 bases at J, with 14 bases between the two ends. The CDR3 here is CASSLESRAAEAFF. The CDR3 nucleotides are TGTGCCAGCAGTTTGGAATCTCGAGCCGCTGAAGCTTTCTTT.

V is TRBV10-2 and J is TRBJ2-7; D unresolved. V was trimmed by 7 bases and J by 2 bases, leaving 9 bases between them. Germline V CDR1 and CDR2: WSHSY, SAAADI. This CDR3 has 12 amino acids. Here the CDR3 reads CASTTLTYEQYF. The CDR3 nucleotides read TGCGCCAGCACTACCCTCACCTACGAGCAGTACTTC.

The chain has TRBV23-1 and TRBJ1-6; possible D gene TRBD1, 6 bases. TRBV23-1 is noted as an ORF with a role that remains uncertain. V was clipped by 4 bases and J by 7 bases, with 20 bases between them. The CDR3 loop spans 17 amino acids. The CDR3 reads CASSPKGRGFWNSPLHF. For the CDR3, the DNA is TGCGCCAGCAGTCCAAAGGGCAGGGGATTTTGGAATTCACCCCTCCACTTT.

This chain links TRBV6-6 with TRBJ2-3; 13 bases match TRBD2. After removal of 6 bases from V and 14 bases from J, the junction contained 5 bases not matched to a gene. Germline V lookup: CDR1 MNHNY, CDR2 SVGAGI (reference sequence). The CDR3 extends over 12 amino acids. CDR3 loop: CASSQGTSGAYF. DNA for the CDR3: TGTGCCAGCAGCCAAGGGACTAGCGGGGCGTATTTT.

V is TRBV11-2 and J is TRBJ2-2; D remains ambiguous. The V gene lost 5 bases and the J gene lost 6 bases, with 4 bases spanning the gap. The CDR3 spans 11 residues. Germline V lookup: CDR1 SGHAT, CDR2 FQNNGV. CDR3: CASSRSGELFF. CDR3 DNA: TGTGCCAGCAGCCGGTCCGGGGAGCTGTTTTTT.

The chain recombines TRBV5-6 with TRBJ2-7, with 10 bases that match TRBD2. Germline-derived CDR1 and CDR2 are SGHDT and YYEEEE. The CDR3 is made up of 16 amino acids. V lost 4 bases and J lost 5; bases outside the gene matches: 12. CDR3 loop: CASSLILLAGGNEQYF. DNA of the CDR3: TGTGCCAGCAGCCTGATTCTTTTAGCGGGAGGAAACGAGCAGTACTTC.

V is TRBV6-4 and J is TRBJ2-1, with D perhaps being TRBD1 or TRBD2 (7 bases each). The CDR3 consists of 13 residues. The germline CDR1 and CDR2 sequences are MRHNA and SNTAGT. With 6 bases removed from V and 7 bases from J, the gap between germline ends came to 13 bases. The CDR3 spells CASRAGGGNEQFF. CDR3 coding DNA: TGTGCCAGCAGGGCAGGGGGGGGAAATGAGCAGTTCTTC.

This chain links TRBV5-1 with TRBJ2-1; D possibly matches TRBD1 or TRBD2 (7 bases each). The CDR3 runs 14 residues. V was trimmed by 3 bases and J by 5 bases, leaving 12 bases between them. Germline loops: CDR1 SGHRS, CDR2 YFSETQ. CDR3 in DNA: TGCGCCAGCAGCTCACAGGGGAGGGACAATGAGCAGTTCTTC. Its translation: CASSSQGRDNEQFF.

A remark on this clone: The junction shows a germline mismatch at one end, possibly a read error. The rearrangement uses TRBV6-1 and TRBJ2-1; 12 bases are shared with TRBD2. This CDR3 contains 15 residues. Germline V gene sequence: CDR1 MNHNS, CDR2 SASEGT. In DNA, the CDR3 is TGTGCCAACAGTGTAGGACTAGCGGGAAAGGGTGAGCAGTTCTTC. Translated, it gives CANSVGLAGKGEQFF.

The chain has TRBV7-8 and TRBJ1-6, with D hard to call. The CDR3 consists of 14 residues. CDR1 and CDR2 from the germline V gene are SGHVS and FQNEAQ. V was cut by 1 base and J by 7 bases, with 8 bases left in between. The DNA for the CDR3 is TGTGCCAGCAGCTTAGAAGGTTTCAATTCACCCCTCCACTTT. It encodes CASSLEGFNSPLHF.

The chain employs TRBV28 and TRBJ1-1; D may be TRBD1 (5 bases). V lost 2 bases and J lost 7, with 8 bases in between. The CDR3 consists of 12 residues. Germline-derived CDR1 and CDR2 are MDHEN and SYDVKM. CDR3 DNA: TGTGCCAGCAGTTTAAGGGACCTTGAAGCTTTCTTT. This encodes CASSLRDLEAFF.

The chain joins TRBV7-2 to TRBJ2-1; TRBD2 aligns across 12 bases. With V trimmed by 2 bases and J by 3 bases, 2 bases remained unmatched. CDR3 length: 16 residues. Germline V lookup: CDR1 SGHTA, CDR2 FQGNSA. The CDR3 sequence is CASSLLAGGHYNEQFF. For the CDR3, the DNA is TGTGCCAGCAGCTTACTAGCGGGAGGGCACTACAATGAGCAGTTCTTC. The full variable domain, completed using reference TRBV7-2 and TRBJ2-1, is GAGVSQSPSNKVTEKGKDVELRCDPISGHTALYWYRQSLGQGLEFLIYFQGNSAPDKSGLPSDRFSAERTGGSVSTLTIQRTQQEDSAVYLCASSLLAGGHYNEQFFGPGTRLTVL.

This chain uses TRBV10-1 with TRBJ2-5; the D is unclear. V shed 2 bases and J shed 3 bases, with 4 bases lying between them. Germline V lookup: CDR1 WNHNN, CDR2 SYGVQD (reference sequence). The CDR3 loop spans 12 amino acids. CDR3 nucleotide sequence: TGCGCCAGCAGTGAGCCCGAAGAGACCCAGTACTTC. Protein: CASSEPEETQYF.

This clone was seen only a few times. This chain's CDR3 is CAIAVQETQYF. CDR3 DNA sequence: TGTGCCATCGCCGTCCAAGAGACCCAGTACTTC. The chain carries TRBV10-3 and TRBJ2-5, with unresolved D. Germline V gives CDR1 ENHRY, CDR2 SYGVKD. Trimming stripped 8 bases from V and 1 base from J, with 5 bases between. The CDR3 totals 11 residues.

The V call is TRBV7-8, the J call TRBJ1-1; 8 positions agree with TRBD1. The CDR3 extends over 16 amino acids. CDR1 and CDR2 from the germline V gene are SGHVS and FQNEAQ. V gave up 4 bases and J gave up 0 bases; unmatched junction bases: 7. CDR3 sequence reads: CASSSQGAPMNTEAFF. CDR3 nucleotide sequence: TGTGCCAGCAGCTCCCAGGGGGCGCCCATGAACACTGAAGCTTTCTTT.

A single count supports this clone. The V gene is TRBV2, the J gene TRBJ1-2, with a possible D match to TRBD1 (5 bases). Looked up from germline, CDR1 is SNHLY and CDR2 is FYNNEI. The V end was cut by 5 bases, the J end by 6 bases, with 10 bases between. This CDR3 has 12 amino acids. CDR3 sequence: CASSPGVHGYTF. CDR3 in DNA: TGTGCCAGCAGTCCGGGGGTCCATGGCTACACCTTC.

The CDR3 loop is CASSSGTGGFYEQYF. CDR3 DNA: TGTGCCAGCAGCTCGGGGACAGGGGGCTTCTACGAGCAGTACTTC. The chain joins TRBV7-2 to TRBJ2-7, with 12 bases aligning to TRBD1. This CDR3 has 15 amino acids. Unmatched junction bases numbered 4, after V lost 4 bases and J lost 3 bases. Germline CDR1 and CDR2: SGHTA and FQGNSA. Variable domain in full (rest from reference TRBV7-2 and TRBJ2-7): GAGVSQSPSNKVTEKGKDVELRCDPISGHTALYWYRQSLGQGLEFLIYFQGNSAPDKSGLPSDRFSAERTGGSVSTLTIQRTQQEDSAVYLCASSSGTGGFYEQYFGPGTRLTVT.

A few counts support this clone. The CDR3 sequence: CASSFGQPAYEQYF. DNA of the CDR3: TGTGCCAGCAGCTTTGGACAGCCAGCCTACGAGCAGTACTTC. The gene calls are TRBV7-9 and TRBJ2-7; the D gene is possibly TRBD1 (6 bases). Germline CDR1 and CDR2: SEHNR and FQNEAQ (reference sequence). This CDR3 spans 14 amino acids. V was clipped by 3 bases and J by 2 bases, with 11 bases between them. The variable domain in full, with the rest retrieved from reference TRBV7-9 and TRBJ2-7, is DTGVSQNPRHKITKRGQNVTFRCDPISEHNRLYWYRQTLGQGPEFLTYFQNEAQLEKSRLLSDRFSAERPKGSFSTLEIQRTEQGDSAMYLCASSFGQPAYEQYFGPGTRLTVT.

The chain recombines TRBV19 with TRBJ1-3; 9 bases line up with TRBD1. Trimming at V came to 3 bases and at J to 3 bases, leaving 6 bases not matched to a gene. This CDR3 has 16 amino acids. Per germline, CDR1 LNHDA and CDR2 SQIVND (reference sequence). CDR3 sequence reads: CASSIGGQGSGNTIYF. The DNA of the CDR3 is TGTGCCAGTAGTATCGGCGGACAGGGGAGTGGAAACACCATATATTTT. Based on the CDR3 plus reference TRBV19 and TRBJ1-3, the full variable domain is DGGITQSPKYLFRKEGQNVTLSCEQNLNHDAMYWYRQDPGQGLRLIYYSQIVNDFQKGDIAEGYSVSREKKESFPLTVTSAQKNPTAFYLCASSIGGQGSGNTIYFGEGSWLTVV.

This rearrangement joins TRBV6-5 to TRBJ2-1; 10 bases map to TRBD2. Germline V gene lookup returns CDR1 MNHEY and CDR2 SVGAGI. Germline trimming cut 0 bases from V and 10 bases from J; bases unmatched to any gene: 3. The CDR3 consists of 14 residues. Written as DNA, the CDR3 is TGTGCCAGCAGTTACTCAAGGACTAGCGGAGAGCAGTTCTTC. Amino acids: CASSYSRTSGEQFF.

The V and J genes are TRBV7-8 and TRBJ1-6; D is perhaps TRBD1 (5 bases). This CDR3 comprises 15 residues. Trimming removed 5 bases from V and 0 bases from J, with 8 bases in between. CDR1 is SGHVS, CDR2 FQNEAQ, per germline. The CDR3 region is CASSAGSSYNSPLHF. In nucleotides, the CDR3 is TGTGCCAGCAGCGCAGGGAGCTCCTATAATTCACCCCTCCACTTT.

This clone was detected once. The chain employs TRBV5-1 and TRBJ2-5, with D unclear. Germline CDR1 SGHRS, CDR2 YFSETQ. This CDR3 contains 14 residues. The ends were cut back, 0 bases at V and 1 base at J, with 7 bases in the middle. This CDR3 reads CASSLAPGQETQYF. Written as DNA, the CDR3 is TGCGCCAGCAGCTTGGCGCCAGGCCAAGAGACCCAGTACTTC.

The V gene is TRBV2, the J gene TRBJ1-1; D not resolved. The CDR3 totals 14 residues. The germline CDR1 and CDR2 sequences are SNHLY and FYNNEI. V was shortened by 3 bases and J by 0 bases, with 8 bases between the two germline ends. The CDR3 sequence: CASSEPALNTEAFF. CDR3 in DNA: TGTGCCAGCAGTGAGCCAGCCCTGAACACTGAAGCTTTCTTT.

The chain carries TRBV19 and TRBJ2-2; the match to TRBD2 covers 11 bases. The CDR3 sequence is 16 residues long. Germline assignment: CDR1 LNHDA and CDR2 SQIVND (reference sequence). V lost 3 bases, J lost 5 bases, and 5 bases stayed unmatched. CDR3 in DNA: TGTGCCAGTAGTATGAGGAGACTAGCGGGAACCGGGGAGCTGTTTTTT. As protein: CASSMRRLAGTGELFF.

The chain has TRBV7-2 and TRBJ2-4, with TRBD2 identical over 10 bases. The CDR3 is 17 residues long. Unmatched junction bases numbered 7, after V lost 5 bases and J lost 0 bases. CDR1 is SGHTA and CDR2 is FQGNSA in the germline V gene. The CDR3 loop is CASSPRTSGLAKNIQYF. Here the CDR3 DNA reads TGTGCCAGCAGCCCCCGGACTAGCGGCTTAGCCAAAAACATTCAGTACTTC.